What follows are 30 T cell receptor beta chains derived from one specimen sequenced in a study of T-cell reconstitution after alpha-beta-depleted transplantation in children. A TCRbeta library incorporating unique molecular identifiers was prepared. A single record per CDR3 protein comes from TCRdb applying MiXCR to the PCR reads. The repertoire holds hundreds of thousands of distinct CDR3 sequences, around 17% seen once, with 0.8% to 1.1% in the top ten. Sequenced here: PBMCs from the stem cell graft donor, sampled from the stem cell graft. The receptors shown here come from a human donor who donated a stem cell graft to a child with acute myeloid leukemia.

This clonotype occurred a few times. The DNA for the CDR3 is TGTGCCAGCAGACTAGACAGGGGCAATGAGCAGTTCTTC. This encodes CASRLDRGNEQFF. The rearrangement joins TRBV27 to TRBJ2-1; TRBD1 aligns across 8 bases. Losses at the gene ends were 6 bases for V and 6 bases for J; bases not matched to a gene: 4. Germline V gives CDR1 MNHEY, CDR2 SMNVEV (reference sequence). This CDR3 contains 13 residues.

The DNA for the CDR3 is TGTGCCAGCAGCTCCTACGGGAGCCAAGAGACCCAGTACTTC. Its translation is CASSSYGSQETQYF. The V call is TRBV5-4, the J call TRBJ2-5; TRBD2 might be the D (6 bases). The CDR3 spans 14 residues. Germline V gene lookup returns CDR1 SGHNT and CDR2 YYREEE (reference sequence). V dropped 3 bases and J dropped 1 base, with 10 bases sitting between them.

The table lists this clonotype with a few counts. CDR3 nucleotide sequence: TGCAGTGCCAACCATGGGGGCGGCTACACCTTC. Translating gives CSANHGGGYTF. The chain uses TRBV20-1 and TRBJ1-2; D might be TRBD1 (6 bases). Per germline, CDR1 DFQATT and CDR2 SNEGSKA (reference sequence). With 6 bases removed from V and 8 bases from J, the gap between germline ends came to 13 bases. The CDR3 runs 11 residues.

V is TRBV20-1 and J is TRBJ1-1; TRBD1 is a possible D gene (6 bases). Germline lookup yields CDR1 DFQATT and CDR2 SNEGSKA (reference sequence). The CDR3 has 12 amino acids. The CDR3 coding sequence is TGCTCCCGAACAGGGCTGAACACTGAAGCTTTCTTT. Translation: CSRTGLNTEAFF.

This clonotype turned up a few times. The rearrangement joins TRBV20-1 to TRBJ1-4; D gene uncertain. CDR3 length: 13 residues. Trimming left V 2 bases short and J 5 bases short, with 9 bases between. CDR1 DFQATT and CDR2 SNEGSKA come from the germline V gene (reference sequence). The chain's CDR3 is CSARPDANEKLFF. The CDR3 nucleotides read TGCAGTGCTAGACCCGATGCGAATGAAAAACTGTTTTTT.

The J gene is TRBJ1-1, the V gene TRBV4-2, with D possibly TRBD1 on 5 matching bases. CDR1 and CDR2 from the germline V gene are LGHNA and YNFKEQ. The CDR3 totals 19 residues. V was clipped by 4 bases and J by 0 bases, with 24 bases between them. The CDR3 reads CASSLILGPDSPLNTEAFF. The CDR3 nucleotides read TGTGCCAGCAGCCTGATTCTGGGGCCCGACTCGCCCTTGAACACTGAAGCTTTCTTT.

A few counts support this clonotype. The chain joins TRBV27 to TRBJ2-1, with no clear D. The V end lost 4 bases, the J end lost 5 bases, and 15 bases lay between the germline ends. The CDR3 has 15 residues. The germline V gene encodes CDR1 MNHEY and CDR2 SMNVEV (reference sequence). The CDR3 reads CASSSPALRDNEQFF. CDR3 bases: TGTGCCAGCAGTTCACCAGCCCTTAGAGACAATGAGCAGTTCTTC.

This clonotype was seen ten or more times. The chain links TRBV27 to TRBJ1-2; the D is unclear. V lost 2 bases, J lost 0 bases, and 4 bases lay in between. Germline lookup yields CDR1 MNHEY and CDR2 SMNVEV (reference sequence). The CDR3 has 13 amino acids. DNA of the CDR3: TGTGCCAGCAGTTTAGTGGCTAACTATGGCTACACCTTC. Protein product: CASSLVANYGYTF.

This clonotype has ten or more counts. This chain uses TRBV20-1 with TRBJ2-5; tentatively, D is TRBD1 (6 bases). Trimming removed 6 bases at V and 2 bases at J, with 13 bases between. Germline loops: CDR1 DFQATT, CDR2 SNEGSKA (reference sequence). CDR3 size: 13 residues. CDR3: CSAADSLQETQYF. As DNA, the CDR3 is TGCAGTGCCGCGGACAGCTTGCAAGAGACCCAGTACTTC.

The CDR3 nucleotides read TGTGCCAGCAGTTTCTTAGGGGGGGGGTCGGACACTGAAGCTTTCTTT. Translating gives CASSFLGGGSDTEAFF. The J gene is TRBJ1-1, the V gene TRBV12-3 or TRBV12-4; D might be TRBD1 (6 bases). V lost 3 bases to trimming and J lost 3 bases, with 17 bases between them. This CDR3 has 16 residues.

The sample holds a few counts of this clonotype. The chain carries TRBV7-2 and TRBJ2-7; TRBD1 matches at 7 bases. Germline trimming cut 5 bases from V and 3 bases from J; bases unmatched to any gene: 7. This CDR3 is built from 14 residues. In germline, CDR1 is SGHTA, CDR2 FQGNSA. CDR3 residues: CASSRMGQLYEQYF. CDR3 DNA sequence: TGTGCCAGCAGCCGGATGGGACAGCTCTACGAGCAGTACTTC.

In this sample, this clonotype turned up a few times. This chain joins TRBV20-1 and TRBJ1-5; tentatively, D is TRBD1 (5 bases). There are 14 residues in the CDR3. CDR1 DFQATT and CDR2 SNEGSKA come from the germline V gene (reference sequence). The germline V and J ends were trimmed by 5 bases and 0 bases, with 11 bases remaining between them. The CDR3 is CSALGLLSNQPQHF. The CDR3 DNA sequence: TGCAGTGCTTTGGGACTCCTTAGCAATCAGCCCCAGCATTTT.

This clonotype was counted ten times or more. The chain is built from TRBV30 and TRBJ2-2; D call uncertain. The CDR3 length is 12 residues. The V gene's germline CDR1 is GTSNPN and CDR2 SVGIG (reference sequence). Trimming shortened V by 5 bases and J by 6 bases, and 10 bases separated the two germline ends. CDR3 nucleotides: TGTGCCTGGGGGCCAAGCTCCGGGGAGCTGTTTTTT. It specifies CAWGPSSGELFF.

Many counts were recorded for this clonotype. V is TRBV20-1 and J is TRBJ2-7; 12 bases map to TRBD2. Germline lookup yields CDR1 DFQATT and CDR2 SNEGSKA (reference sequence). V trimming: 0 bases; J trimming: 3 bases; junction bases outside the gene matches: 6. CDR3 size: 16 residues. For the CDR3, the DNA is TGCAGTGCTAGAGATTCAACTAGCGGGGGGTACTACGAGCAGTACTTC. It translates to CSARDSTSGGYYEQYF.

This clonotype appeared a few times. This CDR3 reads CASSKRLAGGAPSTYNEQFF. CDR3 DNA sequence: TGTGCCAGCAGCAAACGACTAGCGGGGGGTGCCCCCTCTACCTACAATGAGCAGTTCTTC. The J gene is TRBJ2-1, the V gene TRBV11-2; 13 nucleotides agree with TRBD2. The length of the CDR3 is 20 residues. CDR1 and CDR2 from the germline V gene are SGHAT and FQNNGV. J lost 2 bases, V lost 5 bases, and 15 bases had no gene match. Using reference TRBV11-2 and TRBJ2-1 for the parts outside the CDR3, the full variable domain is EAGVAQSPRYKIIEKRQSVAFWCNPISGHATLYWYQQILGQGPKLLIQFQNNGVVDDSQLPKDRFSAERLKGVDSTLKIQPAKLEDSAVYLCASSKRLAGGAPSTYNEQFFGPGTRLTVL.

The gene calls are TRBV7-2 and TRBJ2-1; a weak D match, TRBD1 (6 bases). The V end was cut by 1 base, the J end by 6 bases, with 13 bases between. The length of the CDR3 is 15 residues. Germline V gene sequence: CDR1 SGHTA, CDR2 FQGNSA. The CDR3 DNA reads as TGTGCCAGCAGCTTAGGGTCTGAAGGGGGCAATGAGCAGTTCTTC. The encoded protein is CASSLGSEGGNEQFF. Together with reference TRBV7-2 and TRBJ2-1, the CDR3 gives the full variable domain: GAGVSQSPSNKVTEKGKDVELRCDPISGHTALYWYRQSLGQGLEFLIYFQGNSAPDKSGLPSDRFSAERTGGSVSTLTIQRTQQEDSAVYLCASSLGSEGGNEQFFGPGTRLTVL.

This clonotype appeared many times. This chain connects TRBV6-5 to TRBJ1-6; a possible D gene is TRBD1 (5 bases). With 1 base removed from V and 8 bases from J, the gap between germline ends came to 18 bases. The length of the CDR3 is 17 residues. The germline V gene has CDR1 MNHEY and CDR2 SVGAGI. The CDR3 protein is CASSYWDGLTSDSPLHF. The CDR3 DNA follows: TGTGCCAGCAGTTACTGGGACGGCCTAACGTCCGATTCACCCCTCCACTTT.

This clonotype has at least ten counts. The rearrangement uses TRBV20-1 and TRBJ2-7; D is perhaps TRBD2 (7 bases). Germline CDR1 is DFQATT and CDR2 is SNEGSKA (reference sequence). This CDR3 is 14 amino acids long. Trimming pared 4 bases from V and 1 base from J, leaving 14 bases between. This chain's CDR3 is CSAMGGQGSYEQYV. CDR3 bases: TGCAGTGCTATGGGGGGGCAGGGGTCCTACGAGCAGTACGTC.

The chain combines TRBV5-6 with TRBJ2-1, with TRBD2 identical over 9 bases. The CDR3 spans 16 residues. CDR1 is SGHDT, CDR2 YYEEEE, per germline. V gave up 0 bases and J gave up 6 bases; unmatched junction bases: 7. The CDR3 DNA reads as TGTGCCAGCAGCTTGGCCTTGGGACTAGCTCTCAATGAGCAGTTCTTC. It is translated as CASSLALGLALNEQFF.

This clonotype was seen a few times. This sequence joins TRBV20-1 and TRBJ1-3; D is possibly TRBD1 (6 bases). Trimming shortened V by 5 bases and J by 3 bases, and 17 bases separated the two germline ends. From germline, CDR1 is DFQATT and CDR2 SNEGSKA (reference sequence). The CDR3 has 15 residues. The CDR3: CSAGGLAGLGNTIYF. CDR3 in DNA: TGCAGTGCTGGGGGCTTAGCGGGACTTGGAAACACCATATATTTT.

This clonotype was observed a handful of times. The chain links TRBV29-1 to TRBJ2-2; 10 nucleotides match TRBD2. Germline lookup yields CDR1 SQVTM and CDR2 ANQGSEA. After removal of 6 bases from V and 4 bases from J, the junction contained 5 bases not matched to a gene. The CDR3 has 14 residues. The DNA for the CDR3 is TGCAGCGTGGAGCGGGGGGGCGTCACCGGGGAGCTGTTTTTT. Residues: CSVERGGVTGELFF.

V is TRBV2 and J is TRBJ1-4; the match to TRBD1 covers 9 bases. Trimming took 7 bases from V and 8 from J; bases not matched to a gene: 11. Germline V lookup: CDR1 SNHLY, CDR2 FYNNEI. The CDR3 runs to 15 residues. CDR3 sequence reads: CASTRSGTGREKLFF. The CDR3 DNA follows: TGTGCCAGCACGAGGTCGGGGACAGGGCGAGAAAAACTGTTTTTT. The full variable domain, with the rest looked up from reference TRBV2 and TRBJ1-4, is EPEVTQTPSHQVTQMGQEVILRCVPISNHLYFYWYRQILGQKVEFLVSFYNNEISEKSEIFDDQFSVERPDGSNFTLKIRSTKLEDSAMYFCASTRSGTGREKLFFGSGTQLSVL.

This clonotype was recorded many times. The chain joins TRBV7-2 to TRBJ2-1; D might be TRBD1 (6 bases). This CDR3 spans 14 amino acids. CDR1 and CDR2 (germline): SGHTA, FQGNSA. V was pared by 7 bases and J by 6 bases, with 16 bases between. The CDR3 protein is CASNLMGHINEQFF. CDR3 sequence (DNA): TGTGCCAGCAATTTAATGGGACATATCAATGAGCAGTTCTTC. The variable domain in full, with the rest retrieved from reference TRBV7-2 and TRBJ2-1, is GAGVSQSPSNKVTEKGKDVELRCDPISGHTALYWYRQSLGQGLEFLIYFQGNSAPDKSGLPSDRFSAERTGGSVSTLTIQRTQQEDSAVYLCASNLMGHINEQFFGPGTRLTVL.

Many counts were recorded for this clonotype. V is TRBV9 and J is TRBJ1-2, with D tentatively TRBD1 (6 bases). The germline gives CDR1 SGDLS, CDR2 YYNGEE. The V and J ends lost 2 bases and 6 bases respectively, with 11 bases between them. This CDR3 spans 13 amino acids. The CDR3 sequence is CASSVGQADGYTF. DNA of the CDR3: TGTGCCAGCAGCGTGGGACAAGCTGATGGCTACACCTTC.

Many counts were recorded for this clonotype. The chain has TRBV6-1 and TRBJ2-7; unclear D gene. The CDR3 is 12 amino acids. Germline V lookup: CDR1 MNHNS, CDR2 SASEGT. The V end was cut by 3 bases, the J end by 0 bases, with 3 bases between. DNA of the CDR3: TGTGCCAGCAGTGACCCCTCCTACGAGCAGTACGTC. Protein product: CASSDPSYEQYV.

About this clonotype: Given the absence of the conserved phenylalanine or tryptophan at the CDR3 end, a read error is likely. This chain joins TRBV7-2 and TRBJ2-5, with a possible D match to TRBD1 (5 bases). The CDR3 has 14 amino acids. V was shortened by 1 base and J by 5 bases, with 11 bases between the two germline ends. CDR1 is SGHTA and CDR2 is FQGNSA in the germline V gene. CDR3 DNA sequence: TGTGCCAGCAGCTTAGGACCTAAGGGGGAGACCCAGTACTAC. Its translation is CASSLGPKGETQYY.

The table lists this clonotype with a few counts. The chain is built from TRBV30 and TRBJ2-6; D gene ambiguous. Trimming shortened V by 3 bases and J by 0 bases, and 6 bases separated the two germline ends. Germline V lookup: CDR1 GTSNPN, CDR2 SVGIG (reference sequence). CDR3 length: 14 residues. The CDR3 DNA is TGTGCCTGGAGAACAACCTCTGGGGCCAACGTCCTGACTTTC. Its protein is CAWRTTSGANVLTF.

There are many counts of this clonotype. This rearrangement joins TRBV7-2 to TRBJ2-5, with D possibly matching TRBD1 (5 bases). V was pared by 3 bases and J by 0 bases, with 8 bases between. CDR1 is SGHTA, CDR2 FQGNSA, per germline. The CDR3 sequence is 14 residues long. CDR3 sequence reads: CASSLTAYQETQYF. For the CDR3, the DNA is TGTGCCAGCAGCTTGACAGCTTACCAAGAGACCCAGTACTTC.

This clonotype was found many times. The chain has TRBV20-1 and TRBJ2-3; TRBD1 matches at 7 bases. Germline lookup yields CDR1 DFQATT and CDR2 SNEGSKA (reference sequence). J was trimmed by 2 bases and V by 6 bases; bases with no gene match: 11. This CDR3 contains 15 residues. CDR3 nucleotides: TGCAGTGCCGTATCGAGGGGGCAAAACACAGATACGCAGTATTTT. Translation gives CSAVSRGQNTDTQYF.

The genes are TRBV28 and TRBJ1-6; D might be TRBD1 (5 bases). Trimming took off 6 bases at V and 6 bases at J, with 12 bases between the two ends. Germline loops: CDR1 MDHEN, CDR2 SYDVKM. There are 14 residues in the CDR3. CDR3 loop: CASRAGRGNSPLHF. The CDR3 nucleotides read TGTGCCAGCAGGGCAGGGAGAGGTAATTCACCCCTCCACTTT.